Sequencing of this T cell receptor beta chain was carried out in a study of neurological immune-mediated disorders. General study points: The absence of any CDR3 amino acid sequence shared by expanded clones across subjects suggests that repertoires were private in all groups.

The cDNA was generated through 5'RACE incorporating 10-nucleotide random UMIs. TCRdb re-called the 5' RACE reads through MiXCR, storing one row per CDR3 protein. The table includes tens of thousands of distinct CDR3 sequences, around 10% detected once. The time point here: longitudinal time-point 1 (baseline). The CDR3 sequence is 18 residues long. Germline V CDR1 and CDR2: SGHKS, YYEKEE (reference sequence). With 1 base clipped from V and 6 bases from J, the junction kept 18 bases outside the gene matches. This clonotype was detected many times. Its specificity is unknown. The rearrangement joins TRBV5-5 to TRBJ2-7; 8 bases are a match to TRBD1. The specimen sequenced was PBMCs. The sequence was collected from a male donor with HTLV-1-associated myelopathy (HAM/TSP). The CDR3 region has the DNA TGTGCCAGCAGCTTGTTGCTCCTTTTTACAGGGGGTAAAGGCGAGCAGTACTTC. Amino acid sequence: CASSLLLLFTGGKGEQYF.